There are a few counts of the clone carrying this T cell receptor beta chain. The antigen remains unidentified. The data derive from a study of T cells after yellow fever vaccination. Background on the study: Researchers used SMART-Seq v4 Ultra Low Input to prepare fractions that had low cell numbers. Findings and limits, study-wide: A small share of clonotypes appeared in both CD4 and CD8 compartments. Clones from primary vaccination mostly reappeared after the booster (over 95% CD4, about 88% CD8).

With V trimmed by 4 bases and J by 6 bases, 7 bases remained unmatched. The CDR3 spans 14 residues. The V gene's germline CDR1 is SGHRS and CDR2 YFSETQ. Template-switching 5'RACE yielded the TCR cDNA; a universal primer site and UMIs were added in the process. Via MiXCR, TCRdb re-called the 5' RACE reads, giving one row per CDR3 protein. The data hold hundreds of thousands of distinct CDR3 sequences, with roughly 8.7% observed a single time. This chain connects TRBV5-1 to TRBJ2-1, with TRBD2 matching 7 bases. The TCR was taken from a man between 18 and 35 years old who received the YFV17D yellow fever vaccine. The starting material was PBMCs, obtained on the day of the first yellow fever vaccination. The chain's CDR3 is CASSEGLGPNEQFF. As DNA, the CDR3 is TGCGCCAGCAGCGAAGGACTAGGCCCCAATGAGCAGTTCTTC.